This T cell receptor (beta chain) was identified in a study of OX40 agonist ivuxolimab in advanced cancers. The CDR3 is 13 residues long. Looked up from germline, CDR1 is SGDLS and CDR2 is YYNGEE. The V and J ends lost 6 bases and 6 bases respectively, with 13 bases between them. This table comes from immunoSEQ multiplex PCR, and its TCRdb copy is limited to in-frame clones, with some not included. Of about 66,000 clones in the sample, about nine tenths were seen once. The count of this clone is one. V usage is TRBV9 and J usage is TRBJ1-5; possibly TRBD1 for D (6 bases). This specimen consisted of CD4+ or CD8+ T cells sorted from blood, obtained in a trial of the OX40 agonist ivuxolimab. The source is an adult with an advanced solid tumor such as melanoma, head and neck, liver or kidney cancer. CDR3 sequence: CASKGGQAQPQHF. Here the CDR3 DNA reads TGTGCCAGCAAAGGGGGGCAGGCTCAGCCCCAGCATTTT. Looking up the rest from reference TRBV9 and TRBJ1-5 gives the full variable domain: DSGVTQTPKHLITATGQRVTLRCSPRSGDLSVYWYQQSLDQGLQFLIQYYNGEERAKGNILERFSAQQFPDLHSELNLSSLELGDSALYFCASKGGQAQPQHFGDGTRLSIL.